Below are 32 T cell receptor beta chains sequenced from a single sample in a study of blood T cell repertoires in COVID-19. Sequencing was performed with immunoSEQ multiplex PCR; in TCRdb, only in-frame clones are kept and a portion is missing. The table shows under 45,000 clones, with 70% to 80% occurring only once. Source material: peripheral blood. The receptor set was obtained from a man aged 60 to 75 with active COVID-19.

The gene calls are TRBV7-9 and TRBJ2-7; 7 bases map to TRBD2. V lost 5 bases to trimming and J lost 2 bases; unmatched junction nucleotides: 6. CDR3 size: 14 residues. Germline V gene lookup returns CDR1 SEHNR and CDR2 FQNEAQ (reference sequence). CDR3 sequence: CASSRNGRAYEQYF. The DNA of the CDR3 is TGTGCCAGCAGCCGCAATGGGAGGGCCTACGAGCAGTACTTC. The variable domain in full, completed from reference TRBV7-9 and TRBJ2-7, reads DTGVSQNPRHKITKRGQNVTFRCDPISEHNRLYWYRQTLGQGPEFLTYFQNEAQLEKSRLLSDRFSAERPKGSFSTLEIQRTEQGDSAMYLCASSRNGRAYEQYFGPGTRLTVT.

This clone was seen more than once but under ten times. The chain uses TRBV19 and TRBJ2-2; no clear D gene. The germline V and J ends were trimmed by 1 base and 4 bases, with 10 bases remaining between them. The germline V gene encodes CDR1 LNHDA and CDR2 SQIVND (reference sequence). The CDR3 has 15 amino acids. CDR3 loop: CASSIAQSGTGELFF. As DNA, the CDR3 is TGTGCCAGTAGTATAGCTCAATCAGGCACCGGGGAGCTGTTTTTT.

This chain joins TRBV6-5 and TRBJ2-5; D ambiguous. V was pared by 0 bases and J by 2 bases, with 7 bases between. The CDR3 has 14 amino acids. Germline CDR1 reads MNHEY; CDR2 reads SVGAGI. CDR3 nucleotide sequence: TGTGCCAGCAGTTACTCGAGTCTACAAGAGACCCAGTACTTC. Translated: CASSYSSLQETQYF.

This chain joins TRBV6-2 or TRBV6-3 and TRBJ2-7, with D perhaps matching TRBD2 (6 bases). CDR3 length: 15 amino acids. Germline CDR1 is MNHEY and CDR2 is SVGEGT. Trimming pared 2 bases from V and 2 bases from J, leaving 13 bases between. The CDR3 DNA is TGTGCCAGCAGTTACGTGGGGGGAGGCCCCTACGAGCAGTACTTC. Protein product: CASSYVGGGPYEQYF.

For the CDR3, the DNA is TGTGCCAGCAGTGAAGCGCTTCGGGTGAACACTGAAGCTTTCTTT. Its translation is CASSEALRVNTEAFF. The J gene is TRBJ1-1, the V gene TRBV2; D not certain. V shed 0 bases and J shed 0 bases, with 8 bases lying between them. The germline V gene encodes CDR1 SNHLY and CDR2 FYNNEI. The CDR3 spans 15 residues.

The chain couples TRBV18 to TRBJ1-5; 9 bases agree with TRBD1. Germline loops: CDR1 KGHSH, CDR2 LQKENI. This CDR3 spans 16 amino acids. J gave up 2 bases and V 2 bases, and 4 bases lay outside the gene matches. The CDR3 sequence is CASSPTGQGGNQPQHF. In DNA form, the CDR3 reads TGTGCCAGCTCACCAACGGGACAGGGAGGCAATCAGCCCCAGCATTTT.

Comments on this clone: A junction boundary mismatches the germline segment, possibly from a read error. The chain employs TRBV6-1 and TRBJ1-2; D unclear. Germline values: CDR1 MNHNS, CDR2 SASEGT. The CDR3 sequence is 11 residues long. The CDR3 coding sequence is TGTGCCAGCAGCGAAGGCGGGGGCTACACCTTC. The encoded protein is CASSEGGGYTF.

The chain employs TRBV6-6 and TRBJ1-2; 7 nucleotides line up with TRBD1. The V and J ends lost 5 bases and 7 bases, in that order; junction bases with no gene match: 4. This CDR3 spans 12 amino acids. Germline V gene data show CDR1 as MNHNY and CDR2 as SVGAGI (reference sequence). The CDR3 DNA is TGTGCCAGCAGTCCGACAGGGAGTGGCTACACCTTC. This encodes CASSPTGSGYTF.

This clone was counted once. The CDR3 DNA reads as TGTGCCAGCAGTTCCCCGGGGTCGGTTTTCTTT. It is translated as CASSSPGSVFF. The chain uses TRBV28 and TRBJ1-1; unclear D gene. The length of the CDR3 is 11 residues. Germline values: CDR1 MDHEN, CDR2 SYDVKM. Deletions cut 4 bases from V and 13 bases from J, with 13 bases between.

The CDR3 coding sequence is TGTGCCAGCAGTGTGAACTCTTACAATGAGCAGTTCTTC. This gives the protein CASSVNSYNEQFF. The genes are TRBV2 and TRBJ2-1; D gene uncertain. Germline V lookup: CDR1 SNHLY, CDR2 FYNNEI. This CDR3 is 13 amino acids long. The germline V and J ends were trimmed by 4 bases and 4 bases, with 8 bases remaining between them. Full variable domain (outside the CDR3, taken from reference TRBV2 and TRBJ2-1): EPEVTQTPSHQVTQMGQEVILRCVPISNHLYFYWYRQILGQKVEFLVSFYNNEISEKSEIFDDQFSVERPDGSNFTLKIRSTKLEDSAMYFCASSVNSYNEQFFGPGTRLTVL.

A single count supports this clone. This sequence joins TRBV18 and TRBJ1-5; TRBD1 matches at 11 bases. There are 17 residues in the CDR3. Germline lookup yields CDR1 KGHSH and CDR2 LQKENI. Unmatched junction bases numbered 10, after V lost 6 bases and J lost 3 bases. CDR3 DNA: TGTGCCAGCTCGTCGGGACAGGGGGAAGCGGACAATCAGCCCCAGCATTTT. This encodes CASSSGQGEADNQPQHF.

This clone was counted between two and nine times. The J gene is TRBJ2-7, the V gene TRBV20-1; TRBD2 matches at 7 bases. The V gene end was trimmed by 3 bases and the J gene end by 6 bases; junction bases not matched to a gene: 2. CDR3 size: 11 residues. CDR1 DFQATT and CDR2 SNEGSKA come from the germline V gene (reference sequence). The CDR3 reads CSASSGFEQYF. In DNA form, the CDR3 reads TGCAGTGCTAGTAGCGGGTTCGAGCAGTACTTC.

The J gene is TRBJ2-5, the V gene TRBV9; 12 nucleotides align to TRBD2. Germline lookup yields CDR1 SGDLS and CDR2 YYNGEE. V was pared by 2 bases and J by 4 bases, with 6 bases of the junction left unmatched. The CDR3 is 16 residues long. The CDR3 DNA follows: TGTGCCAGCAGCGTGACTAGCGGGGGAAGGGGAGAGACCCAGTACTTC. Protein sequence: CASSVTSGGRGETQYF.

The CDR3 protein is CAFARDRALGANVLTF. For the CDR3, the DNA is TGTGCCTTCGCCCGGGACAGGGCTCTAGGGGCCAACGTCCTGACTTTC. This chain uses TRBV30 with TRBJ2-6; TRBD1 aligns across 9 bases. Germline CDR1 GTSNPN, CDR2 SVGIG (reference sequence). The CDR3 length is 16 residues. The V and J ends lost 7 bases and 4 bases, in that order; junction bases with no gene match: 11. The variable domain in full, with the rest retrieved from reference TRBV30 and TRBJ2-6, is SQTIHQWPATLVQPVGSPLSLECTVEGTSNPNLYWYRQAAGRGLQLLFYSVGIGQISSEVPQNLSASRPQDRQFILSSKKLLLSDSGFYLCAFARDRALGANVLTFGAGSRLTVL.

The chain couples TRBV9 to TRBJ2-1; a possible D gene is TRBD1 (5 bases). The ends were cut back, 0 bases at V and 3 bases at J, with 13 bases in the middle. The V gene's germline CDR1 is SGDLS and CDR2 YYNGEE. The CDR3 sequence is 16 residues long. CDR3 nucleotides: TGTGCCAGCAGCGTAGACAGGCAGCTGGACTACAATGAGCAGTTCTTC. Amino acid sequence: CASSVDRQLDYNEQFF.

This clone has just a few counts. J is TRBJ1-5 and V is TRBV6-6; TRBD1 aligns across 8 bases. Germline V gives CDR1 MNHNY, CDR2 SVGAGI (reference sequence). This CDR3 is built from 15 residues. V lost 5 bases and J lost 8; bases outside the gene matches: 11. CDR3 protein: CASSKHTGGEEPQHF. In DNA form, the CDR3 reads TGTGCCAGCAGTAAACATACAGGGGGAGAGGAGCCCCAGCATTTT.

The chain combines TRBV7-9 with TRBJ1-1; D is undetermined. Germline V CDR1 and CDR2: SEHNR, FQNEAQ (reference sequence). This CDR3 is built from 15 residues. V was pared by 2 bases and J by 1 base, with 11 bases between. As DNA, the CDR3 is TGTGCCAGCAGCTTATATACCAACGGGAACACTGAAGCTTTCTTT. It translates to CASSLYTNGNTEAFF.

This clone has a handful of counts. V is TRBV5-6 and J is TRBJ1-1; 8 bases fit TRBD1. CDR1 is SGHDT, CDR2 YYEEEE, per germline. This CDR3 is built from 17 residues. V trimming: 3 bases; J trimming: 3 bases; junction bases outside the gene matches: 13. The CDR3 DNA is TGTGCCAGCAGCTATCGGACAGGGATATATTTCGACACTGAAGCTTTCTTT. It yields the protein CASSYRTGIYFDTEAFF. Full variable domain (missing parts from reference TRBV5-6 and TRBJ1-1): DAGVTQSPTHLIKTRGQQVTLRCSPKSGHDTVSWYQQALGQGPQFIFQYYEEEERQRGNFPDRFSGHQFPNYSSELNVNALLLGDSALYLCASSYRTGIYFDTEAFFGQGTRLTVV.

V is TRBV5-1 and J is TRBJ2-1; 10 bases are a match to TRBD2. J gave up 10 bases and V 8 bases, and 21 bases lay outside the gene matches. This CDR3 contains 17 residues. Germline-derived CDR1 and CDR2 are SGHRS and YFSETQ. The CDR3 bases are TGCGCCAGTCGAGTGGGTTCAACCGGGACTAGCGTTTGGGAGCAGTTCTTC. This encodes CASRVGSTGTSVWEQFF.

The chain links TRBV15 to TRBJ2-7, with D perhaps matching TRBD1 (6 bases). Per germline, CDR1 LNHNV and CDR2 YYDKDF (reference sequence). The CDR3 spans 13 residues. Trimming took 0 bases from V and 6 from J, leaving 9 bases between them. CDR3 loop: CATSRDPRGEQYF. Here the CDR3 DNA reads TGTGCCACCAGCAGAGATCCCAGGGGCGAGCAGTACTTC.

The chain employs TRBV2 and TRBJ2-2; the match to TRBD2 covers 9 bases. There are 19 residues in the CDR3. V shed 1 base and J 6 bases; nucleotides not matched to a gene: 15. Germline V gives CDR1 SNHLY, CDR2 FYNNEI. This CDR3 is CASSEGSLSREGRPGELFF. The DNA of the CDR3 is TGTGCCAGCAGTGAAGGGTCCCTCTCGCGGGAGGGCCGACCCGGGGAGCTGTTTTTT.

The chain carries TRBV9 and TRBJ2-5; TRBD2 agrees at 7 bases. The ends lost 1 base at V and 3 bases at J; junction bases unmatched: 6. CDR3 size: 15 residues. From germline, CDR1 is SGDLS and CDR2 YYNGEE. In nucleotides, the CDR3 is TGTGCCAGCAGCGTAAGGGCGGCGGGGGAAGAGACCCAGTACTTC. Translation gives CASSVRAAGEETQYF.

The chain links TRBV5-1 to TRBJ2-7; D is perhaps TRBD2 (6 bases). V was shortened by 3 bases and J by 1 base, with 11 bases between the two germline ends. CDR1 is SGHRS, CDR2 YFSETQ, per germline. CDR3 size: 14 residues. The CDR3 is CASSSRDSSYEQYF. For the CDR3, the DNA is TGCGCCAGCAGCTCCCGGGACTCGTCCTACGAGCAGTACTTC.

This chain joins TRBV7-9 and TRBJ2-5; 8 bases align to TRBD2. Germline CDR1 SEHNR, CDR2 FQNEAQ (reference sequence). With V trimmed by 7 bases and J by 11 bases, 9 bases remained unmatched. CDR3 size: 12 residues. DNA for the CDR3: TGTGCCAGCACCCCTTTCGGGGGGGAGCAGTACTTC. This translates into CASTPFGGEQYF.

This chain links TRBV18 with TRBJ1-6, with 10 bases that match TRBD1. V was pared by 3 bases and J by 9 bases, with 5 bases of the junction left unmatched. CDR1 and CDR2 (germline): KGHSH, LQKENI. This CDR3 contains 15 residues. The CDR3 reads CASSPDRGGSSPLHF. The CDR3 DNA reads as TGTGCCAGCTCACCGGACAGGGGGGGAAGTTCACCCCTCCACTTT.

V usage is TRBV24-1 and J usage is TRBJ2-7, with 7 bases that match TRBD1. The CDR3 is made up of 15 amino acids. The germline gives CDR1 KGHDR, CDR2 SFDVKD. V was pared by 4 bases and J by 1 base, with 6 bases of the junction left unmatched. CDR3 residues: CATSDPSTGSYEQYF. The CDR3 DNA follows: TGTGCCACCAGTGACCCTTCGACAGGGTCCTACGAGCAGTACTTC.

The chain uses TRBV5-1 and TRBJ1-1, with D possibly TRBD1 on 5 matching bases. Germline CDR1 is SGHRS and CDR2 is YFSETQ. Trimming pared 4 bases from V and 0 bases from J, leaving 16 bases between. The CDR3 length is 16 residues. The CDR3 is CASSPASSRVNTEAFF. CDR3 coding DNA: TGCGCCAGCAGCCCCGCTTCGTCCAGGGTGAACACTGAAGCTTTCTTT.

V usage is TRBV6-2 or TRBV6-3 and J usage is TRBJ1-3; D is unclear. Germline lookup yields CDR1 MNHEY and CDR2 SVGEGT. Between the trimmed V and J ends, which lost 2 bases and 4 bases, there was a span of 9 bases. The CDR3 sequence is 14 residues long. The CDR3 region is CASSYGRFGNTIYF. The DNA for the CDR3 is TGTGCCAGCAGTTACGGCAGATTCGGAAACACCATATATTTT.

There are a few counts of this clone. The chain couples TRBV4-1 to TRBJ2-2, with 9 positions matching TRBD2. Unmatched junction bases numbered 12, after V lost 4 bases and J lost 3 bases. The CDR3 runs to 18 residues. Per germline, CDR1 MGHRA and CDR2 YSYEKL. In DNA form, the CDR3 reads TGCGCCAGCAGCCCTTGGGGTAGCGGGAGTGGGGACACCGGGGAGCTGTTTTTT. Translation: CASSPWGSGSGDTGELFF.

This chain connects TRBV6-5 to TRBJ1-1; 7 bases agree with TRBD1. The CDR3 sequence is 15 residues long. Trimming at V came to 6 bases and at J to 4 bases, leaving 11 bases not matched to a gene. The V gene's germline CDR1 is MNHEY and CDR2 SVGAGI. DNA for the CDR3: TGTGCCAGCAGCCTAAAACAGGGGAGAGGCACTGAAGCTTTCTTT. Translating it yields CASSLKQGRGTEAFF.

V usage is TRBV4-3 and J usage is TRBJ2-1; D ambiguous. The CDR3 totals 15 residues. The V gene lost 0 bases and the J gene lost 4 bases, with 10 bases spanning the gap. In germline, CDR1 is LGHNA, CDR2 YSLEER. The CDR3 nucleotides read TGCGCCAGCAGCCAAGAACATCGCAGTTACAATGAGCAGTTCTTC. It codes for CASSQEHRSYNEQFF.

This clone was recorded only once. The chain uses TRBV28 and TRBJ2-7; 10 bases map to TRBD1. CDR3 length equals 15 residues. V shed 2 bases and J 2 bases; nucleotides not matched to a gene: 3. From germline, CDR1 is MDHEN and CDR2 SYDVKM. The CDR3 protein is CASSLPGQGAYEQYF. CDR3 sequence (DNA): TGTGCCAGCAGTTTACCCGGACAGGGGGCCTACGAGCAGTACTTC.